The clone carrying this T cell receptor beta chain showed up many times. The antigen remains unidentified. This sample stems from a study of human T cells and chemical hapten exposure. Study at large: Skin of the upper inner arm, approximately 2 cm by approximately 2 cm, received 2% DPC for sensitization. On the upper back, patch tests were applied with 0.01% DPC and read at 6 days. Variability of per-sample TCR yields stemmed mainly from small differences in pooled library volume.

CDR3 length: 14 amino acids. The V and J ends lost 3 bases and 4 bases respectively, with 12 bases between them. Each CDR3 protein is one row after TCRdb ran MiXCR on the RACE reads. The table lists 120,000 or so distinct CDR3 sequences, 10% to 12% of them singletons. Time point meaning: patch test 3, about 24 weeks after DPC sensitization. Treatment described: therapeutic diphenylcyclopropenone sensitization with weekly scalp DPC. Notes on the study in general: DPC sensitization did not alter TCRs above 1 in 1000 frequency.

The V call is TRBV12-3 or TRBV12-4, the J call TRBJ1-1, with D possibly TRBD1 on 6 matching bases. Sequencing was performed on whole blood, taken in connection with sensitization to the hapten diphenylcyclopropenone (DPC). This sequence originates from a woman in her forties or fifties with alopecia areata. Some clones in this sample may be carry-over from other donors' samples. The DNA for the CDR3 is TGTGCCAGCAGTTTGCGGCAGGGGTTCACTGAAGCTTTCTTT. Translated: CASSLRQGFTEAFF.